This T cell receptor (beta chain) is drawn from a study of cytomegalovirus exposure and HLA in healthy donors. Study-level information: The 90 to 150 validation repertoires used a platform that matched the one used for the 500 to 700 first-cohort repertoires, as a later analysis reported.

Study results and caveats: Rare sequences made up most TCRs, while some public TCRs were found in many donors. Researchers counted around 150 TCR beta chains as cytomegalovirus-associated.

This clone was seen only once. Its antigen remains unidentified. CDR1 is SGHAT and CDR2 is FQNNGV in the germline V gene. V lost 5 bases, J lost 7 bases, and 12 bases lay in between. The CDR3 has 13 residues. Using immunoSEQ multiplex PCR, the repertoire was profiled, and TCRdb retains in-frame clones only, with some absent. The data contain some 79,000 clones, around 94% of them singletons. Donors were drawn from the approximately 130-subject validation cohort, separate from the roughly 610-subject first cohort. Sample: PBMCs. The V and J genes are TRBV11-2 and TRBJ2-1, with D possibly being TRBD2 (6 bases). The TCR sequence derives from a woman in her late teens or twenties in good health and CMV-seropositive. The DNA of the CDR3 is TGTGCCAGCAGCCCGGGGGATTGGAATGAGCAGTTCTTC. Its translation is CASSPGDWNEQFF.